Described below is a single TCR beta chain sequence and its context. No antigen is known for it. The data were obtained in a study of cytomegalovirus exposure and HLA in healthy donors. The CDR3 has 13 residues. The V and J ends lost 6 bases and 10 bases, in that order; junction bases with no gene match: 8. CDR1 is MNHNS and CDR2 is SASEGT in the germline V gene. General study findings and limits: One variant, a missense change in DCLRE1C, was linked in a later analysis to TCR beta V- and J-gene trimming.

PCR primers comprised 60 Vbeta and 13 Jbeta primers. This table comes from immunoSEQ multiplex PCR, and its TCRdb copy is limited to in-frame clones, with some not included. The sample has over 55,000 clones, 60% to 70% seen once. The chain combines TRBV6-1 with TRBJ2-1; 8 bases match TRBD2. Sequenced: PBMCs. This TCR came from a man between 40 and 49 years old in good health and CMV-seropositive. The CDR3 DNA is TGTGCCAGCAGCGGGACTAGGTTTGGAGAGCAGTTCTTC. As protein: CASSGTRFGEQFF.